The sequence of this TCR beta chain was determined in a study of shared clonotypes between healthy human individuals. Germline V gene data show CDR1 as MNHNS and CDR2 as SASEGT. The CDR3 is 15 amino acids. J lost 7 bases, V lost 1 base, and 5 bases had no gene match. This clone is a singleton in its sample. Its antigen remains unknown. Study results and caveats: Genetic and exposure-history diversity was limited by the few donors. Non-shared clonotypes had lower generation probabilities than those shared by all four donors.

200 to 250 ng DNA, 30,000 or so T cell genomes, went into each sorted-subset replicate PCR. Repertoires were generated with immunoSEQ multiplex PCR, while TCRdb's copy carries only in-frame clones and drops some. The sample lists hundreds of thousands of clones; roughly 70% were seen once. Sequencing input: memory CD4+ T cells sorted from blood. As to subset: CD45RA-negative fraction. The chain carries TRBV6-1 and TRBJ2-1, with TRBD1 matching 9 bases. This sequence was found in a woman aged 25 to 39 in good health. CDR3 residues: CASSEEPTGGNEQFF. CDR3 sequence (DNA): TGTGCCAGCAGTGAAGAGCCGACAGGGGGTAATGAGCAGTTCTTC.